The clone carrying this T cell receptor beta chain has more than one count but fewer than ten. The antigen remains unidentified. The entry originates in a study of response to subunit inactivated influenza vaccine. Findings and caveats of the study: That few new T cells are recruited by each seasonal influenza vaccination was the authors' suggestion.

TCRdb independently ran MiXCR on the RT-PCR reads; one entry per CDR3 protein. The repertoire holds just under 250,000 distinct CDR3 sequences, with about 12% as singletons. The V end was cut by 5 bases, the J end by 10 bases, with 11 bases between. The CDR3 runs to 11 residues. Germline values: CDR1 MDHEN, CDR2 SYDVKM. The chain carries TRBV28 and TRBJ1-1, with D uncertain. The sequencing used non-naive T cells sorted from PBMCs, collected less than 15 days before vaccination. This receptor was identified in a man over 45 who received an inactivated influenza vaccine. This CDR3 is CASSRLAGAFF. The CDR3 DNA follows: TGTGCCAGCAGTAGACTCGCGGGAGCTTTCTTT.